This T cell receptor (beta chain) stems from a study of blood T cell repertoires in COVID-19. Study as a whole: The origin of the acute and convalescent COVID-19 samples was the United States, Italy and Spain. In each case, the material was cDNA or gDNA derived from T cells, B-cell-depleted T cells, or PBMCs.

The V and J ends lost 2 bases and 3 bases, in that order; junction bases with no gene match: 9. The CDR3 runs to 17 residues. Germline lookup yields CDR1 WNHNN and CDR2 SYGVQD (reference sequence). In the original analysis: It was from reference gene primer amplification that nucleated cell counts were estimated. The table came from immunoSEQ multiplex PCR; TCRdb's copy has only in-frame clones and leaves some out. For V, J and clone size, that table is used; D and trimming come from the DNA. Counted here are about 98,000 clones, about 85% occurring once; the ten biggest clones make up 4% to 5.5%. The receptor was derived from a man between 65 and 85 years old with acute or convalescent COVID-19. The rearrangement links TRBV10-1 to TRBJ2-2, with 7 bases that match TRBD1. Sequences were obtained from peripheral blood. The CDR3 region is CASSERGTEEDTGELFF. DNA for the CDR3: TGCGCCAGCAGTGAGAGGGGGACAGAGGAAGACACCGGGGAGCTGTTTTTT.